The rows below give T cell receptor beta chains drawn from one sample of a study of graft-versus-host responses after intestinal transplantation. The data were produced by immunoSEQ multiplex PCR, yet TCRdb's version contains in-frame clones alone and is incomplete. The sample records tens of thousands of clones, around 90% being singletons. For these receptors, no antigen is known. Sequences were derived from unstimulated CD8+ T cells sorted from spleen or lymph node cells, sampled before intestinal transplant. These receptor sequences come from a human donor who received an intestinal transplant. Each CDR3 is given with its conserved first and last residue.

J gene: TRBJ1-5; V gene: TRBV6-1; CDR3 protein: CAGSEAWVGGGQPQHF
J gene: TRBJ2-1; V gene: TRBV5-1; CDR3 protein: CASSLLPPRKYNEQFF
J gene: TRBJ2-3; V gene: TRBV9; CDR3 protein: CASSVVASGGDTQYF
J gene: TRBJ2-1; V gene: TRBV28; CDR3 protein: CASSLESSYNEQFF
J gene: TRBJ2-2; V gene: TRBV27; CDR3 protein: CASSYGGENTGELFF
J gene: TRBJ1-2; V gene: TRBV7-6; CDR3 protein: CASSLWQGEHYGYTF
J gene: TRBJ1-4; V gene: TRBV28; CDR3 protein: CASSFKGLNEKLFF
J gene: TRBJ2-4; V gene: TRBV4-1; CDR3 protein: CASSQGGAKNIQYF
J gene: TRBJ2-7; V gene: TRBV29-1; CDR3 protein: CSGGGTSYEQYF
J gene: TRBJ2-7; V gene: TRBV7-2; CDR3 protein: CASSSPVTGAYDEQYF
J gene: TRBJ2-7; V gene: TRBV29-1; CDR3 protein: CSVEAAPDSYEQYF
J gene: TRBJ1-2; V gene: TRBV29-1; CDR3 protein: CSVEGTEEFYGYTF
J gene: TRBJ1-4; V gene: TRBV5-6; CDR3 protein: CASSLIAHGNEKLFF
J gene: TRBJ2-7; V gene: TRBV20-1; CDR3 protein: CSANTGNEQYF
J gene: TRBJ1-1; V gene: TRBV28; CDR3 protein: CASSLTENTEAFF
J gene: TRBJ1-5; V gene: TRBV7-9; CDR3 protein: CASSHRGPNQPQHF
J gene: TRBJ1-2; V gene: TRBV27; CDR3 protein: CASSPDGQGGFLYGYTF
J gene: TRBJ2-1; V gene: TRBV10-1; CDR3 protein: CASSSGGLGNEQFF
J gene: TRBJ1-6; V gene: TRBV6-5; CDR3 protein: CASRLGEESSPLHF
J gene: TRBJ2-1; V gene: TRBV27; CDR3 protein: CASSLLASAGLHNEQFF
J gene: TRBJ2-7; V gene: TRBV30; CDR3 protein: CAWTYRGLGSYEQYF
J gene: TRBJ1-4; V gene: TRBV5-6; CDR3 protein: CASSLGGDEKLFF
J gene: TRBJ2-3; V gene: TRBV27; CDR3 protein: CASSFELATDTQYF
J gene: TRBJ2-1; V gene: TRBV19; CDR3 protein: CASSIVPTGFEQFF
J gene: TRBJ1-5; V gene: TRBV6-5; CDR3 protein: CASSYTGANQPQHF
J gene: TRBJ2-3; V gene: TRBV7-8; CDR3 protein: CASSPTSGRERDTQYF
J gene: TRBJ2-2; V gene: TRBV7-3; CDR3 protein: CASSFWGQGTGELFF
J gene: TRBJ2-3; V gene: TRBV6-5; CDR3 protein: CASSLRPYTDTQYF
J gene: TRBJ1-5; V gene: TRBV28; CDR3 protein: CASSIRGTGYIGRRPQHF
J gene: TRBJ2-7; V gene: TRBV5-6; CDR3 protein: CASSLGGTAYEQYF
J gene: TRBJ2-3; V gene: TRBV9; CDR3 protein: CASSGGFADTQYF
J gene: TRBJ2-6; V gene: TRBV5-5; CDR3 protein: CASWDRERGANVLTF
J gene: TRBJ2-7; V gene: TRBV7-3; CDR3 protein: CALPRGYEQYF
J gene: TRBJ2-1; V gene: TRBV28; CDR3 protein: CASSLAGHEQFF
J gene: TRBJ2-1; V gene: TRBV6-1; CDR3 protein: CASSERGGAYNEQFF
J gene: TRBJ2-7; V gene: TRBV7-9; CDR3 protein: CASSFYRASGEQYF
J gene: TRBJ2-2; V gene: TRBV28; CDR3 protein: CASSLCTQGNNTGELFF
J gene: TRBJ2-3; V gene: TRBV7-9; CDR3 protein: CASSYPRQTGATDTQYF
J gene: TRBJ1-2; V gene: TRBV5-7; CDR3 protein: CASSLAGHHYGYTF
J gene: TRBJ2-2; V gene: TRBV19; CDR3 protein: CASSSSRGWLWTGELFF
J gene: TRBJ2-3; V gene: TRBV11-2; CDR3 protein: CASSPPPSGFTDTQYF
J gene: TRBJ1-5; V gene: TRBV5-1; CDR3 protein: CASSFGGRKDQPQHF
J gene: TRBJ2-7; V gene: TRBV19; CDR3 protein: CASTGTRAYEQYF
J gene: TRBJ2-7; V gene: TRBV4-2; CDR3 protein: CASSHTAGGTPYEQYF
J gene: TRBJ1-5; V gene: TRBV6-1; CDR3 protein: CASSEGTGGNQPQHF
J gene: TRBJ2-1; V gene: TRBV7-9; CDR3 protein: CASSLGSGGYNEQFF
J gene: TRBJ1-1; V gene: TRBV29-1; CDR3 protein: CSVLPGEAEAFF
J gene: TRBJ2-7; V gene: TRBV5-4; CDR3 protein: CASSLDRHTYEQYF
J gene: TRBJ2-1; V gene: TRBV4-1; CDR3 protein: CASSQGGLRGLGNEQFF
J gene: TRBJ1-1; V gene: TRBV28; CDR3 protein: CASNEGGLDTEAFF
J gene: TRBJ1-1; V gene: TRBV19; CDR3 protein: CASSIDLVWATEAFF
J gene: TRBJ2-7; V gene: TRBV6-1; CDR3 protein: CASSEGRGGGYEQYF
J gene: TRBJ2-1; V gene: TRBV7-8; CDR3 protein: CASSRVPGGNEQFF
J gene: TRBJ1-5; V gene: TRBV6-5; CDR3 protein: CASSYPYQPQHF